This section outlines one T cell receptor beta chain sequence together with its context. Its antigen is as yet unknown. PCR involved 60 Vbeta and 13 Jbeta primers. Sequenced by immunoSEQ multiplex PCR; TCRdb stores in-frame clones only, minus some. Of about 200,000 clones in the sample, around 80% were seen once. Healthy bone marrow donors formed the donor group. This entry comes from a study of cytomegalovirus exposure and HLA in healthy donors. Study-wide results and caveats: Reported performance of the classifier showed diagnosis of cytomegalovirus status with high specificity and sensitivity. Equally common other TCR beta chains were less clonally expanded than HLA-associated ones, a later analysis found. In a later analysis, donors in an Asian-associated ancestry cluster reportedly had fewer N-insertions in productive TCRs than the cohort mean.

CDR1 and CDR2 from the germline V gene are MDHEN and SYDVKM. Trimming pared 2 bases from V and 5 bases from J, leaving 13 bases between. This CDR3 is built from 14 residues. The source is a man aged 25 to 45 in good health and CMV-seronegative. The V and J genes are TRBV28 and TRBJ2-7, with D maybe TRBD1 (6 bases). Material for sequencing was PBMCs. As DNA, the CDR3 is TGTGCCAGCAGTTTAATGGTGACAGGAAACGAGCAGTACTTC. As protein: CASSLMVTGNEQYF.